This T cell receptor (beta chain) originates from a study of blood T cell repertoires in COVID-19. Looking at the study overall: Whether acute or convalescent, the COVID-19 samples came from the United States, Italy and Spain. From T cells, B-cell-depleted T cells, or PBMCs came the material, which was cDNA or gDNA.

Followed longitudinally, the Seattle patients had been enrolled during active infection. A few counts support this clone. Study processing details: Amplification from reference gene primers served as the basis for estimated nucleated cell counts. Data came from immunoSEQ multiplex PCR; TCRdb stores just in-frame clones and leaves some out. That table gives V, J and clone size, and the DNA gave D and trimming. The data show approximately 28,000 clones, around 92% seen once. The sequence was obtained from a woman aged 70-85 years with COVID-19, enrolled during active disease. Specimen: peripheral blood.

The CDR3 protein is CASSFFRGDEQFF. DNA for the CDR3: TGTGCCAGCAGTTTTTTCCGGGGGGATGAGCAGTTCTTC. The chain has TRBV28 and TRBJ2-1, with TRBD2 matching over 7 bases. The CDR3 totals 13 residues. V gave up 3 bases and J gave up 8 bases; unmatched junction bases: 4. Germline V gene sequence: CDR1 MDHEN, CDR2 SYDVKM.